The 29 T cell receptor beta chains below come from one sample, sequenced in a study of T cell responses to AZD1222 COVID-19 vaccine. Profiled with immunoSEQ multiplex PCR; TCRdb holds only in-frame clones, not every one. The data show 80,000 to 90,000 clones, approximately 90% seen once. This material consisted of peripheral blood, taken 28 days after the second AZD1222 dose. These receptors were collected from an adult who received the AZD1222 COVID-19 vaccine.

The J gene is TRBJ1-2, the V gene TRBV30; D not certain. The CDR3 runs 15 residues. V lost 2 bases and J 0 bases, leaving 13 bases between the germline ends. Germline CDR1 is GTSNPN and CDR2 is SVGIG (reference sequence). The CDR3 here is CAWSPDGIANYGYTF. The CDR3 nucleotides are TGTGCCTGGAGTCCGGACGGTATAGCTAACTATGGCTACACCTTC.

The CDR3 region is CASSIGTAGSYEQYF. CDR3 nucleotides: TGTGCCAGTAGTATAGGTACCGCAGGGAGCTACGAGCAGTACTTC. The genes are TRBV19 and TRBJ2-7, with D possibly being TRBD1 or TRBD2 (5 bases each). Trimming cost V 1 base and J 3 bases, with 13 bases left between them. The CDR3 runs 15 residues. CDR1 and CDR2 from the germline V gene are LNHDA and SQIVND (reference sequence).

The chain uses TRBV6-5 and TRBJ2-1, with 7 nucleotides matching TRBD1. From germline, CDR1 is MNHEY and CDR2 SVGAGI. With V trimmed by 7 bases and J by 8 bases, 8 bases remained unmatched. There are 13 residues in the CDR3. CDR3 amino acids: CASIGTVGDEQFF. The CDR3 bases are TGTGCCAGCATCGGGACAGTGGGGGATGAGCAGTTCTTC.

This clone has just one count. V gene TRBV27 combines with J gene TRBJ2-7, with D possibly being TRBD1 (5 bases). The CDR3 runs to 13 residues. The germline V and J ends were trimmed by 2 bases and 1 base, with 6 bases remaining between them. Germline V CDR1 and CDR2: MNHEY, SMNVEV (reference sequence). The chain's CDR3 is CASSLQGSYEQYF. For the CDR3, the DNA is TGTGCCAGCAGTTTACAGGGATCCTACGAGCAGTACTTC.

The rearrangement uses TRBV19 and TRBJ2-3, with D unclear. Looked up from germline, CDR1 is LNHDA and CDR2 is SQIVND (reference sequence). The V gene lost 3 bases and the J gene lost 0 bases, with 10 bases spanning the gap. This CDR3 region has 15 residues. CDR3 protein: CASSIWPKSTDTQYF. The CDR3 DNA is TGTGCCAGTAGTATTTGGCCTAAGAGCACAGATACGCAGTATTTT.

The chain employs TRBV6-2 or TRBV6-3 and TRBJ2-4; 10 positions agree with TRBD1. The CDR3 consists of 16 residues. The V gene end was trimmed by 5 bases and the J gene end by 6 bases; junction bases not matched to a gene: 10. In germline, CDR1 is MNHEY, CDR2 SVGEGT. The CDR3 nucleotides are TGTGCCAGCAGTGACCCGGGACAGGGGTCCGGAAACATTCAGTACTTC. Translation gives CASSDPGQGSGNIQYF.

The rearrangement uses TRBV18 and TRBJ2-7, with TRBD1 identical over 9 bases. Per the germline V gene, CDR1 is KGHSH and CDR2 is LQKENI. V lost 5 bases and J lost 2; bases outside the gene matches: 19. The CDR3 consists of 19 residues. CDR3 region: CASSRNAPKPGQGPYEQYF. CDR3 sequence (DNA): TGTGCCAGCTCAAGGAACGCTCCGAAGCCGGGACAGGGTCCCTACGAGCAGTACTTC.

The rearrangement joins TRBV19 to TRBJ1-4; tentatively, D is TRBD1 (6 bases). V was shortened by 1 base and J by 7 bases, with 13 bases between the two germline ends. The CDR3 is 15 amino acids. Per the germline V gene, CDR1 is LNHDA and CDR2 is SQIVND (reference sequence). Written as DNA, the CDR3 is TGTGCCAGTAGTATAGGGGCCAGGGGAGCTGAAAAACTGTTTTTT. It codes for CASSIGARGAEKLFF.

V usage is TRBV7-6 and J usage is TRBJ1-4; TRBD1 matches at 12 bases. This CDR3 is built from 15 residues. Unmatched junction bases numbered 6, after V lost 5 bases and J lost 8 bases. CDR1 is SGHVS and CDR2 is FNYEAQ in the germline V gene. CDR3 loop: CASSLSGTGGEKLFF. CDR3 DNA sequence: TGTGCCAGCAGCCTGTCCGGGACAGGGGGCGAAAAACTGTTTTTT.

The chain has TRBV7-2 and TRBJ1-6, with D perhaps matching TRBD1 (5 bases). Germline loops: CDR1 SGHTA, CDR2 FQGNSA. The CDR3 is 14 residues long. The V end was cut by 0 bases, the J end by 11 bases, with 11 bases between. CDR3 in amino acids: CASSLAGQVPPLHF. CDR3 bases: TGTGCCAGCAGCTTAGCGGGGCAGGTGCCACCCCTCCACTTT.

CDR3 DNA: TGTGCCAGCTCACCGTCAGGGGGGGGGACTGAAGCTTTCTTT. Translating gives CASSPSGGGTEAFF. V gene TRBV18 combines with J gene TRBJ1-1; TRBD1 aligns across 7 bases. CDR1 is KGHSH, CDR2 LQKENI, per germline. Unmatched junction bases numbered 6, after V lost 3 bases and J lost 5 bases. This CDR3 region has 14 residues.

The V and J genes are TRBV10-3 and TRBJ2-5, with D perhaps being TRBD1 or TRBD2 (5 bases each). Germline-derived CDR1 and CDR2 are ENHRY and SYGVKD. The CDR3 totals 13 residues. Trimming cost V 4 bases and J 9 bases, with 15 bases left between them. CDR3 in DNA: TGTGCCATCAGTGGAACGACTGGGGGAGCCCAGTACTTC. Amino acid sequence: CAISGTTGGAQYF.

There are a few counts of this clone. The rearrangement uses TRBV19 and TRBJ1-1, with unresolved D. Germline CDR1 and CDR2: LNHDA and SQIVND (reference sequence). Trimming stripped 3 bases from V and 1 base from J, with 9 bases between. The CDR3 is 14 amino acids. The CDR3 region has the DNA TGTGCCAGTAGTATCAAGCATTCGAACACTGAAGCTTTCTTT. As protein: CASSIKHSNTEAFF. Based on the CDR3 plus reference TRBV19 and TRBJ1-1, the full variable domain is DGGITQSPKYLFRKEGQNVTLSCEQNLNHDAMYWYRQDPGQGLRLIYYSQIVNDFQKGDIAEGYSVSREKKESFPLTVTSAQKNPTAFYLCASSIKHSNTEAFFGQGTRLTVV.

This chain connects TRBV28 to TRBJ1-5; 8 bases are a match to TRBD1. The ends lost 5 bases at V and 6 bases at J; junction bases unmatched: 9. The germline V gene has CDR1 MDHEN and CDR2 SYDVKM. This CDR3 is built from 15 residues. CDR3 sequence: CASSVRDRYRQPQHF. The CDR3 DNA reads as TGTGCCAGCAGTGTACGGGACAGGTACCGTCAGCCCCAGCATTTT.

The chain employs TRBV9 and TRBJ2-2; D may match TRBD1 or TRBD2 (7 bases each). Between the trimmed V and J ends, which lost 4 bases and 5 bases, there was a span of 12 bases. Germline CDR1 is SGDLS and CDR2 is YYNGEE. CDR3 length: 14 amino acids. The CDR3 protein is CASSSRGGTGELFF. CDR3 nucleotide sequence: TGTGCCAGCAGCTCCAGGGGGGGGACCGGGGAGCTGTTTTTT.

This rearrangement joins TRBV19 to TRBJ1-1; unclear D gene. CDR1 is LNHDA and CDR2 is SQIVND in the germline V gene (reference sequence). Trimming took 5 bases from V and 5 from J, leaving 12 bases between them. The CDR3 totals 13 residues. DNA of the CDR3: TGTGCCAGTAGTCCCGCGGTACGGACTGAAGCTTTCTTT. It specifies CASSPAVRTEAFF.

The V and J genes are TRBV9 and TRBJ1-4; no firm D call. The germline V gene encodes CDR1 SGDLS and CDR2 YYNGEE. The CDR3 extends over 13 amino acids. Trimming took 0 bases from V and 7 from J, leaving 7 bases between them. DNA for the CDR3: TGTGCCAGCAGCGTAGGGCTGGCTGAAAAACTGTTTTTT. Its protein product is CASSVGLAEKLFF.

The CDR3 DNA is TGTGCCAGCAACGAACGGGGCAGTAACTATGGCTACACCTTC. It translates to CASNERGSNYGYTF. The V and J genes are TRBV6-6 and TRBJ1-2; tentatively, D is TRBD1 (5 bases). V lost 7 bases and J lost 1, with 13 bases in between. The CDR3 sequence is 14 residues long. Germline lookup yields CDR1 MNHNY and CDR2 SVGAGI (reference sequence).

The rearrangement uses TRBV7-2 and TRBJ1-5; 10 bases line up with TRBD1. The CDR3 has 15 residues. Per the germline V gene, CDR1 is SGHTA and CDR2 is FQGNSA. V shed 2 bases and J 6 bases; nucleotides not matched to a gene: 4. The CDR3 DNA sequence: TGTGCCAGCAGCTTAAGACAGGGGGCTGGTCAGCCCCAGCATTTT. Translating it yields CASSLRQGAGQPQHF.

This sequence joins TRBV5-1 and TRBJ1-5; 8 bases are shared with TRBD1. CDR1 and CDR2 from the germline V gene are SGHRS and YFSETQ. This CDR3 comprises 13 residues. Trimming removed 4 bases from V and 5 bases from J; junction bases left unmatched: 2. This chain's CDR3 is CASSVTGDQPQHF. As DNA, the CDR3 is TGCGCCAGCAGCGTGACAGGGGATCAGCCCCAGCATTTT. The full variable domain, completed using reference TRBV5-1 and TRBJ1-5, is KAGVTQTPRYLIKTRGQQVTLSCSPISGHRSVSWYQQTPGQGLQFLFEYFSETQRNKGNFPGRFSGRQFSNSRSEMNVSTLELGDSALYLCASSVTGDQPQHFGDGTRLSIL.

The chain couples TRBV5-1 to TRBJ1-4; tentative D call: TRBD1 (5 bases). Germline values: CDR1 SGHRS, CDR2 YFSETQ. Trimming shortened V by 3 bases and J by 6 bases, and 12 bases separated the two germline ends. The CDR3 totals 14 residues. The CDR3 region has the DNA TGCGCCAGCAGCTGGGAGAGGGGTGATGAAAAACTGTTTTTT. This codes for CASSWERGDEKLFF.

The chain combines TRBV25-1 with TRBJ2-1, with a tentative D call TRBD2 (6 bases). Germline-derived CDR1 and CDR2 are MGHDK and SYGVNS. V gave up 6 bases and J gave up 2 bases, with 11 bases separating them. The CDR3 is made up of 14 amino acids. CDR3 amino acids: CASSPGGTYNEQFF. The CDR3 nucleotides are TGTGCCAGCAGCCCCGGGGGTACCTACAATGAGCAGTTCTTC.

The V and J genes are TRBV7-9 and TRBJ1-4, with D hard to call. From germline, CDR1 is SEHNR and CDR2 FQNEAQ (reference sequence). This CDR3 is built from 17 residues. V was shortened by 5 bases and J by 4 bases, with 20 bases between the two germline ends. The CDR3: CASSVGKELTINEKLFF. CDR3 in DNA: TGTGCCAGCAGCGTGGGGAAAGAACTCACTATTAATGAAAAACTGTTTTTT.

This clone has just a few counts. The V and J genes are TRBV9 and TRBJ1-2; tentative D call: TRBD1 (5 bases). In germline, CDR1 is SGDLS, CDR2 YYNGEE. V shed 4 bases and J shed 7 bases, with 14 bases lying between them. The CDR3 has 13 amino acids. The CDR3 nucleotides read TGTGCCAGCAGCTCGACCGCAGGGAGTGGCTACACCTTC. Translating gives CASSSTAGSGYTF. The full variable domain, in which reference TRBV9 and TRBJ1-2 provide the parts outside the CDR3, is DSGVTQTPKHLITATGQRVTLRCSPRSGDLSVYWYQQSLDQGLQFLIQYYNGEERAKGNILERFSAQQFPDLHSELNLSSLELGDSALYFCASSSTAGSGYTFGSGTRLTVV.

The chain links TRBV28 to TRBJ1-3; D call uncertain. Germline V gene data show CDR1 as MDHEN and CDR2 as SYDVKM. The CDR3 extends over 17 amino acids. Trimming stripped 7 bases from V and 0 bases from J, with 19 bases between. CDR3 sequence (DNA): TGTGCCAGCACCCCCGGCGGGAACGCCTTCTCTGGAAACACCATATATTTT. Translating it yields CASTPGGNAFSGNTIYF.

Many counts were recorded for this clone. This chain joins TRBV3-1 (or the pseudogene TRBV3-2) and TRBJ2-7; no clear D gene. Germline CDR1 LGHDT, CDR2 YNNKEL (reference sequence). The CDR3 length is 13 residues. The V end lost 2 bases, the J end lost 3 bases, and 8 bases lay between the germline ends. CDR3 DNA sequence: TGTGCCAGCAGCCAATATATTAGCTACGAGCAGTACTTC. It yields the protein CASSQYISYEQYF.

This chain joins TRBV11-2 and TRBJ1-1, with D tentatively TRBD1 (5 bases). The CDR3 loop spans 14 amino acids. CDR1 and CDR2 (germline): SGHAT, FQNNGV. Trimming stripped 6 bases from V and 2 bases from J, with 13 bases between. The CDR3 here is CASRSTATNTEAFF. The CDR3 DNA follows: TGTGCCAGCAGGTCGACAGCTACTAACACTGAAGCTTTCTTT.

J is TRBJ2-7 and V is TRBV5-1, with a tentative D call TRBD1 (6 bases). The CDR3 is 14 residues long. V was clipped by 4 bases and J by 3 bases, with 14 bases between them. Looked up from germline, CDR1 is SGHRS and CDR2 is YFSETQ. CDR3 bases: TGCGCCAGCAGCCGGACGGCACAGGGCTACGAGCAGTACTTC. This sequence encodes CASSRTAQGYEQYF.

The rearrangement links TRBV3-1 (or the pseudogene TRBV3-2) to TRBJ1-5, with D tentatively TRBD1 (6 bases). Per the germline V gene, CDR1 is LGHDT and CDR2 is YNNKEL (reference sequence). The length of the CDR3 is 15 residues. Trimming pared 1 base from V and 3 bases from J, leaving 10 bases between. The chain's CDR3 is CASSQAGGLNQPQHF. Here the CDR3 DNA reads TGTGCCAGCAGCCAAGCCGGGGGCCTCAATCAGCCCCAGCATTTT.